The 29 T cell receptor beta chains presented below share a single source sample, sequenced in a study of blood T cell repertoires in COVID-19. The data were produced by immunoSEQ multiplex PCR, yet TCRdb's version contains in-frame clones alone and is incomplete. The sample lists about 360,000 clones; more than 65% were seen once. The sequenced sample consisted of peripheral blood. The receptors shown here come from a human donor with acute or convalescent COVID-19. The donor label of this sample is uncertain.

The rearrangement joins TRBV6-5 to TRBJ1-4, with D unresolved. The germline V gene encodes CDR1 MNHEY and CDR2 SVGAGI. The V end was cut by 6 bases, the J end by 8 bases, with 13 bases between. The length of the CDR3 is 13 residues. As DNA, the CDR3 is TGTGCCAGCAGCTCTCCGACAAGCGAAAAACTGTTTTTT. Its translation: CASSSPTSEKLFF.

The chain carries TRBV14 and TRBJ1-3, with unresolved D. The CDR3 consists of 13 residues. Deletions cut 4 bases from V and 10 bases from J, with 14 bases between. From germline, CDR1 is SGHDN and CDR2 FVKESK. The CDR3 protein is CASSLGGFRTIYF. CDR3 nucleotide sequence: TGTGCCAGCAGCCTTGGCGGGTTCCGAACCATATATTTT. Using reference TRBV14 and TRBJ1-3 for the parts outside the CDR3, the full variable domain is EAGVTQFPSHSVIEKGQTVTLRCDPISGHDNLYWYRRVMGKEIKFLLHFVKESKQDESGMPNNRFLAERTGGTYSTLKVQPAELEDSGVYFCASSLGGFRTIYFGEGSWLTVV.

The rearrangement links TRBV5-6 to TRBJ2-5; 12 bases map to TRBD2. The CDR3 totals 17 residues. J lost 4 bases, V lost 1 base, and 8 bases had no gene match. The germline gives CDR1 SGHDT, CDR2 YYEEEE. This chain's CDR3 is CASSLKRGLAGSETQYF. CDR3 bases: TGTGCCAGCAGCTTGAAGCGCGGACTAGCGGGGTCAGAGACCCAGTACTTC.

A remark on this clone: The same CDR3 also results from other DNA sequences found in this sample. The chain combines TRBV6-5 with TRBJ1-1; D not certain. Trimming removed 0 bases at V and 1 base at J, with 6 bases between. CDR1 is MNHEY and CDR2 is SVGAGI in the germline V gene. CDR3 length equals 14 residues. DNA of the CDR3: TGTGCCAGCAGTTACTCGACGGGGAACACTGAAGCTTTCTTT. Protein product: CASSYSTGNTEAFF.

In this sample, this clone turned up once. This chain joins TRBV3-1 (or the pseudogene TRBV3-2) and TRBJ1-5; D is ambiguous. The CDR3 is 17 amino acids. The germline gives CDR1 LGHDT, CDR2 YNNKEL (reference sequence). V lost 1 base and J lost 3, with 16 bases in between. For the CDR3, the DNA is TGTGCCAGCAGCCAAGGATCGAAGGCAGGCGCCAATCAGCCCCAGCATTTT. Protein product: CASSQGSKAGANQPQHF.

Only one count was recorded for this clone. The gene calls are TRBV7-8 and TRBJ1-3; no definite D call. Trimming pared 4 bases from V and 0 bases from J, leaving 13 bases between. The CDR3 runs 16 residues. CDR1 SGHVS and CDR2 FQNEAQ come from the germline V gene. CDR3 DNA sequence: TGTGCCAGCAGCTCCGCCCGGACTGACTCTGGAAACACCATATATTTT. It yields the protein CASSSARTDSGNTIYF.

In regard to this clone: Within the sample, other DNA sequences also encode this same CDR3. This sequence joins TRBV5-6 and TRBJ1-4; 10 bases map to TRBD1. The CDR3 length is 15 residues. The germline V gene encodes CDR1 SGHDT and CDR2 YYEEEE. V gave up 4 bases and J gave up 4 bases; unmatched junction bases: 4. The CDR3 is CASSLGQGINEKLFF. The CDR3 DNA is TGTGCCAGCAGCCTGGGACAGGGGATTAATGAAAAACTGTTTTTT. Full variable domain (outside the CDR3, taken from reference TRBV5-6 and TRBJ1-4): DAGVTQSPTHLIKTRGQQVTLRCSPKSGHDTVSWYQQALGQGPQFIFQYYEEEERQRGNFPDRFSGHQFPNYSSELNVNALLLGDSALYLCASSLGQGINEKLFFGSGTQLSVL.

The genes are TRBV7-2 and TRBJ1-5; TRBD1 matches 7 bases. The CDR3 runs 15 residues. Looked up from germline, CDR1 is SGHTA and CDR2 is FQGNSA. J gave up 6 bases and V 0 bases, and 5 bases lay outside the gene matches. The CDR3 loop reads CASSLAGGLGQPQHF. The CDR3 DNA is TGTGCCAGCAGCTTAGCAGGGGGCCTAGGTCAGCCCCAGCATTTT.

The V call is TRBV15, the J call TRBJ1-2, with D maybe TRBD1 (6 bases). CDR3 length equals 15 residues. The ends were cut back, 5 bases at V and 4 bases at J, with 17 bases in the middle. In germline, CDR1 is LNHNV, CDR2 YYDKDF (reference sequence). CDR3 region: CATSQGNSPRYGYTF. Written as DNA, the CDR3 is TGTGCCACCAGCCAGGGGAACTCGCCCCGCTATGGCTACACCTTC.

This clone appeared a single time. The chain uses TRBV6-2 or TRBV6-3 and TRBJ2-7, with TRBD2 matching 8 bases. The junction had 14 bases not matched to a gene; V was cut back by 2 bases and J by 2 bases. Germline lookup yields CDR1 MNHEY and CDR2 SVGEGT. The length of the CDR3 is 18 residues. CDR3 bases: TGTGCCAGCAGTTACGGGCTAGCGGGTGATAGTGGAACCTACGAGCAGTACTTC. Encoded protein: CASSYGLAGDSGTYEQYF.

The chain uses TRBV28 and TRBJ2-3; weak D call: TRBD1 (5 bases). The ends were cut back, 4 bases at V and 0 bases at J, with 8 bases in the middle. Germline loops: CDR1 MDHEN, CDR2 SYDVKM. The CDR3 is 14 residues long. The CDR3 bases are TGTGCCAGCAGTTCGACAGCTAGCACAGATACGCAGTATTTT. Its protein product is CASSSTASTDTQYF.

Here the CDR3 DNA reads TGTGCCAGTAGAGGCGGACAATCGAACACCGGGGAGCTGTTTTTT. This codes for CASRGGQSNTGELFF. The chain uses TRBV19 and TRBJ2-2; tentatively, D is TRBD1 (5 bases). V lost 6 bases, J lost 0 bases, and 11 bases lay in between. The CDR3 runs 15 residues. Looked up from germline, CDR1 is LNHDA and CDR2 is SQIVND (reference sequence).

The genes are TRBV6-6 and TRBJ1-5; 9 bases match TRBD1. The CDR3 totals 14 residues. V shed 5 bases and J 4 bases; nucleotides not matched to a gene: 3. Germline V gene lookup returns CDR1 MNHNY and CDR2 SVGAGI (reference sequence). The CDR3: CASSTGQGNQPQHF. The CDR3 nucleotides read TGTGCCAGCAGTACCGGACAGGGGAATCAGCCCCAGCATTTT.

Only one count was recorded for this clone. This rearrangement joins TRBV7-9 to TRBJ1-2; 8 bases line up with TRBD1. Trimming cost V 6 bases and J 7 bases; bases outside gene matches: 7. The CDR3 is made up of 13 amino acids. CDR1 and CDR2 (germline): SEHNR, FQNEAQ (reference sequence). Here the CDR3 reads CASRTDRDSGYTF. The CDR3 nucleotides are TGTGCCAGCAGGACGGACAGGGACAGTGGCTACACCTTC.

This clone was observed a single time. The chain couples TRBV4-1 to TRBJ1-2; 8 bases align to TRBD1. J gave up 7 bases and V 2 bases, and 6 bases lay outside the gene matches. Germline V gene data show CDR1 as MGHRA and CDR2 as YSYEKL. This CDR3 has 14 residues. The CDR3 region has the DNA TGCGCCAGCAGCCAATGGGAGACAGGGGCTGGCTACACCTTC. It yields the protein CASSQWETGAGYTF.

This rearrangement joins TRBV19 to TRBJ2-4, with 11 bases lining up with TRBD1. The CDR3 has 16 residues. J lost 8 bases, V lost 5 bases, and 11 bases had no gene match. Germline loops: CDR1 LNHDA, CDR2 SQIVND (reference sequence). The CDR3, as DNA: TGTGCCAGTAGTGTCCTCTTTCGGGGACAGGGGGACATTCAGTACTTC. This codes for CASSVLFRGQGDIQYF.

The V gene is TRBV3-1 (or the pseudogene TRBV3-2), the J gene TRBJ1-2, with D tentatively TRBD1 (6 bases). This CDR3 contains 15 residues. The V end lost 1 base, the J end lost 2 bases, and 11 bases lay between the germline ends. Germline CDR1 LGHDT, CDR2 YNNKEL (reference sequence). The CDR3 DNA sequence: TGTGCCAGCAGCCAAGCTCCTGGACAGAACTATGGCTACACCTTC. Protein sequence: CASSQAPGQNYGYTF.

This rearrangement joins TRBV5-1 to TRBJ1-1; tentatively, D is TRBD1 (5 bases). This CDR3 contains 15 residues. CDR1 and CDR2 from the germline V gene are SGHRS and YFSETQ. Trimming removed 0 bases from V and 1 base from J, with 10 bases in between. The CDR3 spells CASSLDRLGNTEAFF. CDR3 coding DNA: TGCGCCAGCAGCTTGGACAGGTTGGGGAACACTGAAGCTTTCTTT.

V usage is TRBV6-7 and J usage is TRBJ2-7; weak D call: TRBD1 (5 bases). TRBV6-7 is flagged as an ORF with uncertain function. The CDR3 is 12 residues long. Trimming cost V 4 bases and J 11 bases, with 15 bases left between them. DNA of the CDR3: TGTGCCAGCAGTTGGGGTGGGGCACAAAAGTACTTC. It encodes CASSWGGAQKYF.

This clone was seen just once. The V call is TRBV7-2, the J call TRBJ1-4, with 7 nucleotides matching TRBD1. CDR3 size: 16 residues. Germline V CDR1 and CDR2: SGHTA, FQGNSA. The J segment lost 8 bases and the V segment lost 5 bases, leaving 14 bases of the junction unmatched. The CDR3 loop is CASSKTGTAPEEKLFF. The CDR3 DNA follows: TGTGCCAGCAGCAAGACAGGGACAGCGCCGGAAGAAAAACTGTTTTTT.

The chain recombines TRBV7-9 with TRBJ1-3; D is unresolved. Germline V gives CDR1 SEHNR, CDR2 FQNEAQ (reference sequence). This CDR3 has 13 amino acids. V was trimmed by 4 bases and J by 1 base, leaving 5 bases between them. The CDR3 region is CASSWPSGNTIYF. CDR3 nucleotides: TGTGCCAGCAGCTGGCCGTCTGGAAACACCATATATTTT.

The chain combines TRBV7-9 with TRBJ2-1, with TRBD2 matching 8 bases. Germline V gene sequence: CDR1 SEHNR, CDR2 FQNEAQ (reference sequence). Trimming at V came to 6 bases and at J to 6 bases, leaving 13 bases not matched to a gene. The CDR3 has 16 residues. DNA of the CDR3: TGTGCCAGCAGGATCCCTGGGACTAGTCCGTTCAATGAGCAGTTCTTC. As protein: CASRIPGTSPFNEQFF. Using reference TRBV7-9 and TRBJ2-1 for the parts outside the CDR3, the full variable domain is DTGVSQNPRHKITKRGQNVTFRCDPISEHNRLYWYRQTLGQGPEFLTYFQNEAQLEKSRLLSDRFSAERPKGSFSTLEIQRTEQGDSAMYLCASRIPGTSPFNEQFFGPGTRLTVL.

This clone was counted only a few times. This sequence joins TRBV6-4 and TRBJ1-2; the D is unclear. Trimming removed 3 bases at V and 0 bases at J, with 11 bases between. The CDR3 runs 15 residues. Germline CDR1 reads MRHNA; CDR2 reads SNTAGT. Written as DNA, the CDR3 is TGTGCCAGCAGTGAAAGGTTCGGAGCTAACTATGGCTACACCTTC. It translates to CASSERFGANYGYTF.

V gene TRBV3-1 (or the pseudogene TRBV3-2) combines with J gene TRBJ1-1; D is perhaps TRBD1 (6 bases). This CDR3 region has 15 residues. With 1 base removed from V and 5 bases from J, the gap between germline ends came to 14 bases. Germline CDR1 and CDR2: LGHDT and YNNKEL (reference sequence). The DNA for the CDR3 is TGTGCCAGCAGCCAAGGCTGGGGGCGTCGGACTGAAGCTTTCTTT. This encodes CASSQGWGRRTEAFF.

V gene TRBV7-4 combines with J gene TRBJ1-1; D may be TRBD1 (6 bases). Germline CDR1 SGHVT, CDR2 SQSDAQ. The ends were cut back, 6 bases at V and 3 bases at J, with 20 bases in the middle. CDR3 size: 16 residues. CDR3 in DNA: TGTGCCAGCAGAAATATTCACAGGGTATTTTACACTGAAGCTTTCTTT. Amino acids: CASRNIHRVFYTEAFF.

Comment on this clone: The same CDR3 also results from other DNA sequences found in this sample. The chain links TRBV7-2 to TRBJ1-5, with D unclear. V was shortened by 5 bases and J by 6 bases, with 17 bases between the two germline ends. The V gene's germline CDR1 is SGHTA and CDR2 FQGNSA. The CDR3 is made up of 15 amino acids. The CDR3 nucleotides read TGTGCCAGCAGCCTCCGACAAGGTCAAGGTCAGCCCCAGCATTTT. Encoded protein: CASSLRQGQGQPQHF.

The rearrangement uses TRBV5-8 and TRBJ1-2; D unresolved. CDR1 is SGHTS and CDR2 is YDEGEE in the germline V gene. V was clipped by 5 bases and J by 2 bases, with 13 bases between them. The CDR3 has 14 amino acids. The CDR3 sequence: CASRGGLWNYGYTF. The CDR3 region has the DNA TGTGCCAGCAGGGGAGGCTTATGGAACTATGGCTACACCTTC.

The count of this clone is one. The chain is built from TRBV27 and TRBJ1-1; TRBD1 is a possible D gene (5 bases). The CDR3 is made up of 13 amino acids. The V end was cut by 1 base, the J end by 6 bases, with 9 bases between. CDR1 and CDR2 (germline): MNHEY, SMNVEV (reference sequence). The CDR3 sequence: CASSLLSGPEAFF. For the CDR3, the DNA is TGTGCCAGCAGTTTATTGTCAGGGCCTGAAGCTTTCTTT.

This clone has only a few counts. The chain uses TRBV20-1 and TRBJ2-2; 7 bases are a match to TRBD1. Unmatched junction bases numbered 2, after V lost 3 bases and J lost 4 bases. The germline V gene encodes CDR1 DFQATT and CDR2 SNEGSKA (reference sequence). The CDR3 sequence is 13 residues long. CDR3 region: CSASTGVTGELFF. DNA for the CDR3: TGCAGTGCTAGTACAGGGGTCACCGGGGAGCTGTTTTTT.